Here is one T cell receptor beta chain with its context. J gave up 3 bases and V 4 bases, and 6 bases lay outside the gene matches. The CDR3 sequence is 15 residues long. Per the germline V gene, CDR1 is SGHRS and CDR2 is YFSETQ. The data originate from a study of blood T cell repertoires in COVID-19. Study information: COVID-19 samples, acute and convalescent, were from the United States, Italy and Spain. Nucleic acid was either cDNA or gDNA, and it came from T cells, B-cell-depleted T cells, or PBMCs.

Cohort 3 donors were reported recovered after two negative PCRs, clearance, or symptom resolution. Source study methods: Quantification of nucleated cells was approximated via reference gene primer amplification. Here immunoSEQ multiplex PCR was the method, and the copy in TCRdb shows in-frame clones only, minus some. V and J calls and clone size are those listed in that table; D and trimming were worked out from the DNA. The table has about 240,000 clones, around 89% seen once. Sequenced: PBMCs or T cells enriched from blood (not recorded which). The clonotype originates from a man in his forties who had recovered from COVID-19. This chain uses TRBV5-1 with TRBJ2-1; the match to TRBD1 covers 8 bases. CDR3 protein: CASSQDRALYNEQFF. The DNA of the CDR3 is TGCGCCAGCAGCCAGGACAGGGCCCTCTACAATGAGCAGTTCTTC.